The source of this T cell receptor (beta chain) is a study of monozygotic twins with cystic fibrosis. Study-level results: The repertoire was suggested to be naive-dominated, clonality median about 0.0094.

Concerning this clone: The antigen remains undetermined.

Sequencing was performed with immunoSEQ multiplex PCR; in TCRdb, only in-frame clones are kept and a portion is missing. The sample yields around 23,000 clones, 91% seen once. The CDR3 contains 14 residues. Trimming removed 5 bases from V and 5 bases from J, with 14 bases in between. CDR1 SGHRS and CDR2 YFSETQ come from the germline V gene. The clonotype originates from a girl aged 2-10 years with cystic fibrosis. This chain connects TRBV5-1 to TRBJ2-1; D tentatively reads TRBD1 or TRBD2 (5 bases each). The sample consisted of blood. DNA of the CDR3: TGCGCCAGCAGGGAGGTCGGACAACACAATGAGCAGTTCTTC. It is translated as CASREVGQHNEQFF.